Following are 10 T cell receptor beta chains from one sample sequenced in a study of PD-L1 blockade in urothelial cancer (dated by TCRdb to 2016 to 2017). The library was generated by the immunoSEQ multiplex PCR assay. Imported from immuneACCESS, the table was reduced by TCRdb to in-frame sequences with V and J called. These copies leave out some clones; in studies compared against another copy, an unresolved V gene accounts for under half, and the cause of the remainder is not known. This sample gives 60,000 to 85,000 clones in total; roughly nine tenths of them show up just once. The ten largest clones take up roughly 6.1% of the sample. This specimen was PBMCs, taken around atezolizumab (anti-PD-L1) treatment. Receptors were obtained from a woman in her seventies with urothelial cancer.

The V call is TRBV28, the J call TRBJ2-7; 14 bases fit TRBD2. Unmatched junction bases numbered 16, after V lost 6 bases and J lost 3 bases. The CDR3 covers 19 residues. The germline V gene has CDR1 MDHEN and CDR2 SYDVKM. The CDR3 DNA sequence: TGTGCCAGCAGCCCGAGGACTAGCGGGAGGCCCCCGGGAAGCTACGAGCAGTACTTC. Encoded protein: CASSPRTSGRPPGSYEQYF. Using reference TRBV28 and TRBJ2-7 for the parts outside the CDR3, the full variable domain is DVKVTQSSRYLVKRTGEKVFLECVQDMDHENMFWYRQDPGLGLRLIYFSYDVKMKEKGDIPEGYSVSREKKERFSLILESASTNQTSMYLCASSPRTSGRPPGSYEQYFGPGTRLTVT.

The gene calls are TRBV23-1 and TRBJ2-5, with D possibly being TRBD1 (7 bases). TRBV23-1 is flagged as an ORF with uncertain function. This CDR3 has 15 residues. The V and J ends lost 6 bases and 2 bases respectively, with 16 bases between them. CDR3 in DNA: TGCGCCAGCAGCTTTCGACAGGGAGGTCAAGAGACCCAGTACTTC. Amino acid sequence: CASSFRQGGQETQYF.

This clone was detected a few times. The rearrangement joins TRBV5-1 to TRBJ1-1; unclear D gene. Germline CDR1 and CDR2: SGHRS and YFSETQ. The CDR3 has 16 residues. The germline V and J ends were trimmed by 0 bases and 2 bases, with 14 bases remaining between them. CDR3 sequence reads: CASSLASYGGNTEAFF. The CDR3, as DNA: TGCGCCAGCAGCTTGGCCTCCTACGGAGGTAACACTGAAGCTTTCTTT.

The genes are TRBV2 and TRBJ2-3; the D gene is possibly TRBD2 (6 bases). CDR1 is SNHLY and CDR2 is FYNNEI in the germline V gene. V was cut by 5 bases and J by 2 bases, with 11 bases left in between. The CDR3 covers 14 residues. The CDR3 DNA reads as TGTGCCAGCAGTAGAGCGGGCAACACAGATACGCAGTATTTT. Translation gives CASSRAGNTDTQYF.

The chain carries TRBV2 and TRBJ2-4; possibly TRBD1 for D (6 bases). V lost 4 bases and J lost 0, with 19 bases in between. Germline V CDR1 and CDR2: SNHLY, FYNNEI. The CDR3 extends over 18 amino acids. CDR3 in amino acids: CASSVERTVLLAKNIQYF. As DNA, the CDR3 is TGTGCCAGCAGTGTTGAACGGACAGTGTTATTAGCCAAAAACATTCAGTACTTC.

The genes are TRBV13 and TRBJ2-2, with D unresolved. Between the trimmed V and J ends, which lost 6 bases and 6 bases, there was a span of 8 bases. CDR1 and CDR2 from the germline V gene are PRHDT and FYEKMQ (reference sequence). The CDR3 length is 12 residues. DNA for the CDR3: TGTGCCAGCAGAATCGTAGCCGGGGAGCTGTTTTTT. As protein: CASRIVAGELFF.

The CDR3 spells CASSPPGQMNTEAFF. CDR3 sequence (DNA): TGCGCCAGCAGCCCCCCAGGACAGATGAACACTGAAGCTTTCTTT. V and J are TRBV5-1 and TRBJ1-1; possibly TRBD1 for D (6 bases). This CDR3 is built from 15 residues. Germline loops: CDR1 SGHRS, CDR2 YFSETQ. V was cut by 4 bases and J by 0 bases, with 13 bases left in between.

The rearrangement links TRBV30 to TRBJ2-7; 8 nucleotides match TRBD1. V lost 8 bases and J lost 3; bases outside the gene matches: 9. The germline V gene encodes CDR1 GTSNPN and CDR2 SVGIG (reference sequence). The CDR3 is 13 residues long. The CDR3, as DNA: TGTGCCCAGGTTAAACAGGGGGGCTACGAGCAGTACTTC. Its protein product is CAQVKQGGYEQYF.

The chain recombines TRBV5-1 with TRBJ2-3; 9 nucleotides agree with TRBD1. The V and J ends lost 0 bases and 6 bases, in that order; junction bases with no gene match: 2. The CDR3 spans 14 residues. CDR1 and CDR2 (germline): SGHRS, YFSETQ. CDR3 DNA: TGCGCCAGCAGCTTGGAGACAGGGGGTGATACGCAGTATTTT. Translation gives CASSLETGGDTQYF.

The rearrangement joins TRBV18 to TRBJ2-7, with 9 bases matching TRBD2. J was trimmed by 3 bases and V by 3 bases; bases with no gene match: 3. Germline V gives CDR1 KGHSH, CDR2 LQKENI. The CDR3 runs to 14 residues. The DNA of the CDR3 is TGTGCCAGCTCACCGGCGGGGGGGAACTACGAGCAGTACTTC. This gives the protein CASSPAGGNYEQYF. Combining the CDR3 with reference TRBV18 and TRBJ2-7 gives the whole variable domain NAGVMQNPRHLVRRRGQEARLRCSPMKGHSHVYWYRQLPEEGLKFMVYLQKENIIDESGMPKERFSAEFPKEGPSILRIQQVVRGDSAAYFCASSPAGGNYEQYFGPGTRLTVT.